This paragraph covers one T cell receptor (beta chain) sequence. The sample comes from a study of cytomegalovirus exposure and HLA in healthy donors. With 0 bases removed from V and 3 bases from J, the gap between germline ends came to 6 bases. Germline CDR1 and CDR2: LGHNA and YNFKEQ. CDR3 size: 13 residues. Amplification used 60 Vbeta primers and 13 Jbeta primers. TCRdb keeps only in-frame clones here, not all; method: immunoSEQ multiplex PCR. The repertoire holds 110,000 or so clones, with about 68% as singletons. This receptor was obtained from a woman in her fifties or sixties in good health and CMV-seropositive. The sequencing input was PBMCs. The V and J genes are TRBV4-2 and TRBJ2-7; D unclear. This chain's CDR3 is CASSQDPVYEQYF. CDR3 in DNA: TGTGCCAGCAGCCAAGACCCAGTCTACGAGCAGTACTTC.